What follows describes a single T cell receptor (beta chain). TCRdb's table, derived via immunoSEQ multiplex PCR, lists solely in-frame clones and lacks some. This sample has about 140,000 clones, with roughly 80% found just once. These data belong to a study of blood T cell repertoires in COVID-19. CDR3 length equals 11 residues. From germline, CDR1 is SQVTM and CDR2 ANQGSEA. V was trimmed by 4 bases and J by 7 bases, leaving 8 bases between them. The sequence derives from a woman between 18 and 30 years old who had been exposed to COVID-19. The V gene is TRBV29-1, the J gene TRBJ1-3; D remains unclear. What was sequenced was PBMCs or T cells enriched from blood (not recorded which). The CDR3 here is CSVGESNTIYF. The CDR3 DNA sequence: TGCAGCGTTGGGGAGAGCAACACCATATATTTT.